The clone carrying this T cell receptor beta chain was recorded many times. Its antigen is unknown. TCRdb re-called the 5' RACE reads with MiXCR, one entry per CDR3 protein. Counted here are under 250,000 distinct CDR3 sequences, over 7% occurring once; the ten biggest clones make up around 5.1%. This sample is drawn from a study of CD8 T cells in ankylosing spondylitis. Overall study results and limits: A CD8+ phenotype characterized the disease-linked clones, which were relatively rare in peripheral blood.

From germline, CDR1 is SGHAT and CDR2 FQNNGV. V was clipped by 5 bases and J by 9 bases, with 17 bases between them. This CDR3 region has 14 residues. The material sequenced was blood, either unsorted or a sorted T cell fraction (not recorded which). The sequence derives from a female donor with ankylosing spondylitis or in good health (not recorded which). The chain is built from TRBV11-2 and TRBJ1-5; D may be TRBD1 (6 bases). The CDR3 region has the DNA TGTGCCAGCAGCCCCGGGGGGCCAGGGTGGCCCCAGCATTTT. Translation: CASSPGGPGWPQHF.